Below are 14 T cell receptor beta chains sequenced from a single sample in a study of blood T cells in healthy people across ages (dated by TCRdb to the mid-2010s). The library relied on 5' RACE. The sequencer listed for this sample is Illumina HiSeq 2500. The second PCR ran for about 7 to 11 cycles and used a J-beta primer mix along with a sample-barcoded 5' primer. Clones were called with MiXCR by TCRdb after fastp trimmed the public reads at Q25, and only in-frame beta chains were retained. Rows are combined by CDR3 protein, so each entry shows the most common genes and DNA. Recorded for this sample are hundreds of thousands of distinct CDR3 sequences; approximately 52% of them occurred a single time. The ten largest clones take up around an eighth of the sample. Sequenced sample: blood. All receptors come from a woman aged 80 or older in good health.

The chain is built from TRBV10-3 and TRBJ2-3; D remains ambiguous. The V gene lost 2 bases and the J gene lost 0 bases, with 9 bases spanning the gap. This CDR3 is built from 15 residues. Germline V lookup: CDR1 ENHRY, CDR2 SYGVKD. The DNA of the CDR3 is TGTGCCATCAGTGAGGGCGGCAGGAGCACAGATACGCAGTATTTT. Protein product: CAISEGGRSTDTQYF.

This rearrangement joins TRBV4-1 to TRBJ1-1; the D is unclear. Looked up from germline, CDR1 is MGHRA and CDR2 is YSYEKL. CDR3 length: 14 amino acids. V gave up 0 bases and J gave up 2 bases, with 7 bases separating them. The CDR3 sequence: CASSQEMANTEAFF. CDR3 bases: TGCGCCAGCAGCCAAGAAATGGCTAACACTGAAGCTTTCTTT.

This clonotype was counted many times. The rearrangement links TRBV12-3 or TRBV12-4 to TRBJ2-5, with a possible D match to TRBD2 (5 bases). Between the trimmed V and J ends, which lost 5 bases and 0 bases, there was a span of 13 bases. The CDR3 extends over 15 amino acids. The CDR3: CASSEDFQYQETQYF. In DNA, the CDR3 is TGTGCCAGCAGTGAGGACTTCCAGTACCAAGAGACCCAGTACTTC.

V usage is TRBV10-3 and J usage is TRBJ2-7; 7 bases map to TRBD2. Germline V gene sequence: CDR1 ENHRY, CDR2 SYGVKD. This CDR3 region has 15 residues. V was pared by 5 bases and J by 3 bases, with 10 bases of the junction left unmatched. For the CDR3, the DNA is TGTGCCATCAGTAATTCCGGACTAGGGAACTACGAGCAGTACTTC. As protein: CAISNSGLGNYEQYF.

The chain employs TRBV27 and TRBJ1-2, with no clear D. Trimming cost V 5 bases and J 5 bases, with 21 bases left between them. Germline V gene sequence: CDR1 MNHEY, CDR2 SMNVEV (reference sequence). The CDR3 consists of 16 residues. The CDR3 DNA reads TGTGCCAGCAGTCCGTCTAGGCTTCCGTGGGGATATGGCTACACCTTC. Its translation is CASSPSRLPWGYGYTF.

This clonotype turned up a few times. The chain recombines TRBV7-2 with TRBJ1-1; 11 positions match TRBD1. The V gene's germline CDR1 is SGHTA and CDR2 FQGNSA. The CDR3 has 16 amino acids. V dropped 3 bases and J dropped 4; count of bases not matched to a gene: 7. The CDR3 region has the DNA TGTGCCAGCAGCTTTGTAGGGACAGGGGGGGGCACTGAAGCTTTCTTT. Amino acids: CASSFVGTGGGTEAFF. The complete variable domain, with remaining parts taken from reference TRBV7-2 and TRBJ1-1, reads GAGVSQSPSNKVTEKGKDVELRCDPISGHTALYWYRQSLGQGLEFLIYFQGNSAPDKSGLPSDRFSAERTGGSVSTLTIQRTQQEDSAVYLCASSFVGTGGGTEAFFGQGTRLTVV.

The gene calls are TRBV5-1 and TRBJ2-4; D perhaps matches TRBD1 (6 bases). V gave up 3 bases and J gave up 14 bases, with 24 bases separating them. The germline V gene encodes CDR1 SGHRS and CDR2 YFSETQ. This CDR3 has 15 residues. The CDR3 protein is CASSSVPGQQGAEYF. For the CDR3, the DNA is TGCGCCAGCAGCTCCGTACCGGGACAACAAGGAGCGGAGTACTTC.

This clonotype has ten or more counts. The chain joins TRBV2 to TRBJ1-2; D may be TRBD1 (5 bases). The germline V gene encodes CDR1 SNHLY and CDR2 FYNNEI. The CDR3 consists of 14 residues. V was shortened by 4 bases and J by 8 bases, with 17 bases between the two germline ends. The CDR3 reads CASSVTGTASGYTF. The CDR3 region has the DNA TGTGCCAGCAGTGTCACCGGGACGGCCTCCGGCTACACCTTC.

This clonotype has a handful of counts. This rearrangement joins TRBV20-1 to TRBJ2-4; either TRBD1 or TRBD2 may supply D (5 bases each). The CDR3 is made up of 13 amino acids. V gave up 2 bases and J gave up 7 bases, with 12 bases separating them. Germline loops: CDR1 DFQATT, CDR2 SNEGSKA (reference sequence). The DNA of the CDR3 is TGCAGTGCTAGATTCGCCGGGGCGAACATTCAGTACTTC. It is translated as CSARFAGANIQYF.

As DNA, the CDR3 is TGTGCCAGCAGTTTAAATCCCCTGACCGGGGAGCTGTTTTTT. Translating it yields CASSLNPLTGELFF. The chain carries TRBV12-3 or TRBV12-4 and TRBJ2-2, with D unresolved. Trimming shortened V by 2 bases and J by 5 bases, and 9 bases separated the two germline ends. The CDR3 extends over 14 amino acids.

With regard to this clonotype: A much larger clone differs by one base, so this may be a read error. The chain is built from TRBV11-2 and TRBJ2-6; either TRBD1 or TRBD2 may supply D (5 bases each). The CDR3 spans 14 residues. Germline CDR1 reads SGHAT; CDR2 reads FQNNGV. CDR3 protein: CASRPLRGANVPTF. For the CDR3, the DNA is TGTGCCAGCAGGCCACTGAGAGGGGCCAACGTCCCGACTTTC.

Concerning this clonotype itself: This may stem from a read error, because a much larger clone lies one nucleotide away. V and J are TRBV15 and TRBJ1-2; possible D gene TRBD1, 6 bases. Germline V gene sequence: CDR1 LNHNV, CDR2 YYDKDF (reference sequence). This CDR3 is built from 15 residues. The CDR3 DNA reads as TGTACCACCTCCCTGGAGTTGCAGGGGTACAATGGCTACACCTTC. Its protein product is CTTSLELQGYNGYTF.

About this clonotype itself: At one boundary the junction diverges from the germline segment, which might be a read error. The genes are TRBV20-1 and TRBJ2-1, with TRBD1 matching over 7 bases. The CDR3 runs to 13 residues. Germline-derived CDR1 and CDR2 are DFQATT and SNEGSKA (reference sequence). The CDR3 DNA reads as TGCAGTGCACCGGGACAGTACTACAATGAGCAATACTTC. Amino acids: CSAPGQYYNEQYF.

This clonotype was counted at least ten times. The rearrangement links TRBV29-1 to TRBJ2-7, with 7 positions matching TRBD1. The CDR3 sequence is 11 residues long. Germline loops: CDR1 SQVTM, CDR2 ANQGSEA. After removal of 1 base from V and 10 bases from J, the junction contained 4 bases not matched to a gene. The CDR3 region has the DNA TGCAGCGTTGAAGGCCAGGGGGTTCAGTACTTC. Amino acid sequence: CSVEGQGVQYF.